This record covers a single T cell receptor beta chain. This entry is derived from a study of shared T cell receptors in the human thymus. The protocol was immunoSEQ multiplex PCR, while the TCRdb copy is restricted to in-frame clones and leaves out a portion. The sample records approximately 580,000 clones, around 78% being singletons. The CDR3 runs to 20 residues. Germline V CDR1 and CDR2: LNHDA, SQIVND (reference sequence). V dropped 5 bases and J dropped 2; count of bases not matched to a gene: 15. This same sample was also part of a study on human thymus T cells. That paper states: Corrective heart surgery yielded resections, and these provided the thymus tissue.

The chain employs TRBV19 and TRBJ2-3, with 14 positions matching TRBD2. The TCR was taken from a boy less than two years old with a congenital heart defect. The sequencing sample was made of thymocytes. CDR3 sequence reads: CASSPLVPGLAGDPTDTQYF. Written as DNA, the CDR3 is TGTGCCAGTAGTCCCCTCGTCCCGGGACTAGCGGGAGACCCCACAGATACGCAGTATTTT.